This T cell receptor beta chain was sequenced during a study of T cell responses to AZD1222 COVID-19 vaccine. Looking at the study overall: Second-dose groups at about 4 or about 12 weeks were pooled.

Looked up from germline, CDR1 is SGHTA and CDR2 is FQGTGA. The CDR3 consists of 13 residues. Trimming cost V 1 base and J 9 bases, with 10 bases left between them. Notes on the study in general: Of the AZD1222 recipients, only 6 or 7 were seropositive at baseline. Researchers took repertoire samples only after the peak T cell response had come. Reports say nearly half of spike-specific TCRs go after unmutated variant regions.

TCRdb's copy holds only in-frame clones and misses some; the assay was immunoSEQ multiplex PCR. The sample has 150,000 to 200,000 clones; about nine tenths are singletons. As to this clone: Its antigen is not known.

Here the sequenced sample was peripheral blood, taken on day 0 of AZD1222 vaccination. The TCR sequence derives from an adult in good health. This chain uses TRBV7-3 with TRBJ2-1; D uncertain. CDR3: CASSLNSAAEQFF. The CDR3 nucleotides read TGTGCCAGCAGCTTAAACTCAGCCGCTGAGCAGTTCTTC.